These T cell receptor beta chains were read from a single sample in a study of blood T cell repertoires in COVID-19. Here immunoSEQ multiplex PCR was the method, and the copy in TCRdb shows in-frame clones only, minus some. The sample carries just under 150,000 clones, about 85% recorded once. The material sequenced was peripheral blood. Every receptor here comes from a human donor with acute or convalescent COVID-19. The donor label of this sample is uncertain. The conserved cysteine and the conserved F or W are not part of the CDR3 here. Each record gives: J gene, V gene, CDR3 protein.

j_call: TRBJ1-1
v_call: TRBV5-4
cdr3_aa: ASSFAGSNTEAF

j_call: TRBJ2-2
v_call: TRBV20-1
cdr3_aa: SASTSGGLSTGELF

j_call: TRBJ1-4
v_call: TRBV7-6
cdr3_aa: ASSPPGQGNEKLF

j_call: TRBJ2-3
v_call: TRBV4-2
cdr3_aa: ASSPSDRGPGDTQY

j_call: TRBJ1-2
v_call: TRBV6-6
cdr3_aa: ASSYGTGGYGYT

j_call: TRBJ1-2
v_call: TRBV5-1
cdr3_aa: ASSTYRDASYGYT

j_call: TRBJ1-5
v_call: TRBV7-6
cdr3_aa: ASSLGVGQGNQPQH

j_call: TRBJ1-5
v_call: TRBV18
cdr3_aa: ASSPLGGQPQH

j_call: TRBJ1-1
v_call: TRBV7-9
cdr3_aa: ASSWVGSGTEAF

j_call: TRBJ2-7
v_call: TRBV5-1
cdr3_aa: ASSDPGTAGEQY

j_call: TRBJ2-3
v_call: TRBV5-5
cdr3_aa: ASSLVGVADTQY

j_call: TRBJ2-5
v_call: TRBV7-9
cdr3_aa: ASSSLAGGGETQY

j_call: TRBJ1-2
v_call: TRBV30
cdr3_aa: AWIPGQGFVGQGNNPNYGYT

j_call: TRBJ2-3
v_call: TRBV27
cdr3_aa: ASSSGLAGGVGTQY

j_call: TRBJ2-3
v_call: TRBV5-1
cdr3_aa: ASSLGLNTDTQY

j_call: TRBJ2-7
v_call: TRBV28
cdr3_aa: ATLDSNPYEQY

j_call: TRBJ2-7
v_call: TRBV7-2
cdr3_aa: ASSLGPPGDFYEQY

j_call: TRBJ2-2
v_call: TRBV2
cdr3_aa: ASSGGHFNTGELF

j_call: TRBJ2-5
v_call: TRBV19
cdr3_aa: ASSSGLGAETQY

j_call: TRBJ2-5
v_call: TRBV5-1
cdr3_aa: ASSSGLAGGQGETQY

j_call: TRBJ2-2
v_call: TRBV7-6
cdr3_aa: ASSAGLAGVGELF

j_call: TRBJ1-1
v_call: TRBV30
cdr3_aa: AWVTQPGTEAF

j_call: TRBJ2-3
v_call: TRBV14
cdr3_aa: ASSPGTTTDTQY

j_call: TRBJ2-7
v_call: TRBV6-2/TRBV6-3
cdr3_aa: ASSFESPSYEQY

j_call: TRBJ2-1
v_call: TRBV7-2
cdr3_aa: ASSLTSGGTNEQF

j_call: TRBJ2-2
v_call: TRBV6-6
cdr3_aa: ASSLSGRAGETGELF

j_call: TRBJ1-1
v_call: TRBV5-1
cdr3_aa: ASSLVPNTEAF

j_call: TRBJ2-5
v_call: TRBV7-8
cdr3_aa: ASSLEGTKSETQY

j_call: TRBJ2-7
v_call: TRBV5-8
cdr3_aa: ASSLGAENSYEQY

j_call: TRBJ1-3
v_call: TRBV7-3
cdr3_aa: ASSLGARDSGNTIY

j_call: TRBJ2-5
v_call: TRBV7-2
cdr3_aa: ASRQTGREGRGGETQY

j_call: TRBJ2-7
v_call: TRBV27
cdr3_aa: ASSHDRVHEQY

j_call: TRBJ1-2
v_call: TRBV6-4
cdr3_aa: ASSTGQGSYGYT

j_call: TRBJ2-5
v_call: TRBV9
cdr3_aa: ASSVRTVPTTQY

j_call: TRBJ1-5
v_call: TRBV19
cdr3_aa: ASSPPGGGSSNQPQH

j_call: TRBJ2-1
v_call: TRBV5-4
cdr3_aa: ASSLGQGWNEQF

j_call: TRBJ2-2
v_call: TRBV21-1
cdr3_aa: ASSKGGGGQGRIGELF

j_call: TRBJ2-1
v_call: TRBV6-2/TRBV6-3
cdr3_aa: ASSFASGRAYPYNEQF

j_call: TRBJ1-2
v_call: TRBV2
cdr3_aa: AGLNREVYYGYT

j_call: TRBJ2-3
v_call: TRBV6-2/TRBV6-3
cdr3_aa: ASSYSGRAY

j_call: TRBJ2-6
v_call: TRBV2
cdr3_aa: ASSRQGTLAGANVLT

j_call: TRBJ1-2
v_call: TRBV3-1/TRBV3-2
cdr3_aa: ASSLRTGGHGYT

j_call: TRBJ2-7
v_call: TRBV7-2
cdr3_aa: ASSLVPQGPYEQY

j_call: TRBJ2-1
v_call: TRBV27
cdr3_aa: ASSLSGLAGYEQF

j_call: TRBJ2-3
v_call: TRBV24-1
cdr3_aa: ATRTGFTDTQY

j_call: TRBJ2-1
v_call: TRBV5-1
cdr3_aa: ASSSPRASGMGDEQF

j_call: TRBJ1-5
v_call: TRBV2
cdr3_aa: ASSNLQGVVTQPQH

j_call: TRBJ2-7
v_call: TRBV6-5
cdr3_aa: ASMHRVDSYEQY

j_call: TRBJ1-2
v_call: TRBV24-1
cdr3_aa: ATSEGGQGYGGYT

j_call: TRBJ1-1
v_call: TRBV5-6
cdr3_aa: ASSWGQQARAF

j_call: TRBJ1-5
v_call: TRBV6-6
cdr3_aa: ASRVPYRVNQPQH

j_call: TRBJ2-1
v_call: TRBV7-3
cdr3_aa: ASSTDNYNEQF

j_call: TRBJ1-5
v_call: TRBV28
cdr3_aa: ASRPTGTSNQPQH